The T cell receptor beta chain described here comes from a study of T cell repertoires in cytomegalovirus infection. A note on this clonotype: No antigen is known for it.

TCRdb called the reads again in MiXCR, with one record for every CDR3 protein. The table lists over 250,000 distinct CDR3 sequences, around 20% of them singletons. Germline trimming cut 3 bases from V and 2 bases from J; bases unmatched to any gene: 14. CDR3 length equals 19 residues. Germline-derived CDR1 and CDR2 are MNHEY and SVGEGT. The V gene is TRBV6-2 or TRBV6-3, the J gene TRBJ2-1, with 9 nucleotides matching TRBD1. The material sequenced was cultured PBMCs, taken from culture after CMV antigen stimulation. This clonotype was sampled from a human donor in good health (CMV status not recorded). Some clones in this sample may be carry-over from other donors' samples. CDR3: CASSYGSAGQGSPYNEQFF. The CDR3 DNA reads as TGTGCCAGCAGTTATGGTAGTGCGGGACAGGGATCCCCCTACAATGAGCAGTTCTTC.